This TCR beta chain was sequenced during a study of T cell changes during pregnancy in multiple sclerosis. Method: immunoSEQ multiplex PCR; TCRdb's copy keeps in-frame clones and lacks some. The sample lists over 55,000 clones, roughly 90% seen once, with around 9.5% in the top ten. The CDR3 is 15 residues long. CDR1 MNHEY and CDR2 SMNVEV come from the germline V gene (reference sequence). V gave up 5 bases and J gave up 2 bases, with 15 bases separating them. This chain links TRBV27 with TRBJ2-5, with D perhaps TRBD2 (7 bases). The sequencing here drew on peripheral blood, taken after pregnancy. The receptor was isolated from a female donor in good health, enrolled as a control in a pregnancy study. The CDR3 DNA follows: TGTGCCAGCAGTGTAGGGGGACTATTACAAGAGACCCAGTACTTC. This sequence encodes CASSVGGLLQETQYF.